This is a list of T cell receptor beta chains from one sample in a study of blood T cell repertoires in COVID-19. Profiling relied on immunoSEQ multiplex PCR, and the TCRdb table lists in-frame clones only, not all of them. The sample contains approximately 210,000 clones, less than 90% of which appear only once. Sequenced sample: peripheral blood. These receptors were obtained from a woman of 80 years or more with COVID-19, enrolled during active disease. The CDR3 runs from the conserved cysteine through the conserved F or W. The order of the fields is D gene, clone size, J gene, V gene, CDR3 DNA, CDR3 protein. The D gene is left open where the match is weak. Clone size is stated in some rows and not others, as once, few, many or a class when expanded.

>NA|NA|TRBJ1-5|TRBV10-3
TGTGCCATCAGTGAGATGCAGGGTGGACAGCCCCAGCATTTT
CAISEMQGGQPQHF
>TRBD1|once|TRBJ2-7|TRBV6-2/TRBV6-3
TGTGCCAGCAGACCTACAGGGGGAAGCTACGAGCAGTACTTC
CASRPTGGSYEQYF
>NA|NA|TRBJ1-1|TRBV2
TGTGCCAGCAGTCAGACAGGGAACACTGAAGCTTTCTTT
CASSQTGNTEAFF
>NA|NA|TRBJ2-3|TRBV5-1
TGCGCCAGCAGCTTGGTTCGGGACTCTTCGGCAGATACGCAGTATTTT
CASSLVRDSSADTQYF
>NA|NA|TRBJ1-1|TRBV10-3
TGTGCCACCTCGAAAAAGCCGGACACTGAAGCTTTCTTT
CATSKKPDTEAFF
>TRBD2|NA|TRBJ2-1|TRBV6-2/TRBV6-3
TGTGCCAGCAGCCGACTAGCGGAACCCACCGTAAATGAGCAGTTCTTC
CASSRLAEPTVNEQFF
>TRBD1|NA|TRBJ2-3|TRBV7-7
TGTGCCAGCAGCTCCGGGACAGGGCGCACAGATACGCAGTATTTT
CASSSGTGRTDTQYF
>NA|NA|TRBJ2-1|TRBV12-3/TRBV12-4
TGTGCCAGCAGCACAGGGTATAGGCAGTTCTTC
CASSTGYRQFF
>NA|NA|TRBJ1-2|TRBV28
TGTGCCAGCAGTTCCGACCTCAGGTTCCGTGGCTACACCTTC
CASSSDLRFRGYTF
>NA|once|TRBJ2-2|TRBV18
TGTGCCAGCTCACTCCACCCGCCAGGGACCGGGGAGCTGTTTTTT
CASSLHPPGTGELFF
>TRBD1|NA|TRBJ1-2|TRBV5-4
TGTGCCAGCAGCTTGGCTAGAAGTCAGGGGGCCGGCTACACCTTC
CASSLARSQGAGYTF
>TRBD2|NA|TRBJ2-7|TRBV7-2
TGTGCCAGCAGCCCAGGGAGCGGGGGGCCCGATTCCTACGAGCAGTACTTC
CASSPGSGGPDSYEQYF
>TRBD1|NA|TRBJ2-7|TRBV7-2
TGTGCCAGCAGCTCCGGGACAGGGATCTACGAGCAGTACTTC
CASSSGTGIYEQYF
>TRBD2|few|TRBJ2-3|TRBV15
TGTGCCACCAGCAGAGATCGGGGACTAGCGGGACTCGGGGCGCAGTATTTT
CATSRDRGLAGLGAQYF
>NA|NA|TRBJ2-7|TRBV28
TGTGCCAGCAGTTTGCCCGGGTTCGAGCAGTACTTC
CASSLPGFEQYF
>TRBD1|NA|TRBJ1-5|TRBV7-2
TGTGCCAGCAGCTCCGGGACAGGGGGCGGCCAGCCCCAGCATTTT
CASSSGTGGGQPQHF
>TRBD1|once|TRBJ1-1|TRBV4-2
TGTGCCAGCAGCCAAGATAACAGGGGAAAAGCTTTCTTT
CASSQDNRGKAFF
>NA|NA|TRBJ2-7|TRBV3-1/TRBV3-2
TGTGCCAGCAGCCAAGTGGCCCGACCGGGCCGGGGCTACGAGCAGTACTTC
CASSQVARPGRGYEQYF
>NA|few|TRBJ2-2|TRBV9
TGTGCCAGCAGCCTTACAGGGATCGGGGAGCTGTTTTTT
CASSLTGIGELFF
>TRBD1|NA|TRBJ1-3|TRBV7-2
TGTGCCAGCAGCTTATCAGGGGGTTTCTCTGGAAACACCATATATTTT
CASSLSGGFSGNTIYF
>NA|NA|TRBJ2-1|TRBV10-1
TGCGCCAGCAGTGACGGAGGACTAGGGGGTGAGCAGTTCTTC
CASSDGGLGGEQFF
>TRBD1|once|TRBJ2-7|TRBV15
TGTGCCACCAGCAGAGAAGCAGGGGGCGGCTACGAGCAGTACTTC
CATSREAGGGYEQYF
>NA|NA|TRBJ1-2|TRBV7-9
TGTGCCAGCAGCCGACAGTCTGCCTATGGCTACACCTTC
CASSRQSAYGYTF
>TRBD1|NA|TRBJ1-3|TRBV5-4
TGTGCCAGCAGCAGGGACTTTACAGGGGGCCTTGGAAACACCATATATTTT
CASSRDFTGGLGNTIYF
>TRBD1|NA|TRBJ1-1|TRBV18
TGTGCCAGCTCCCTGACAGGGGAGGACACTGAAGCTTTCTTT
CASSLTGEDTEAFF
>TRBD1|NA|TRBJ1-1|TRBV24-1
TGTGCCACCAGTGATGCGGGACAGGGAGCTTTCTTT
CATSDAGQGAFF
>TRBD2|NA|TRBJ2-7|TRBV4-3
TGCGCCAGCAGCCAAGACAGGACTAGCTTTTACGAGCAGTACTTC
CASSQDRTSFYEQYF
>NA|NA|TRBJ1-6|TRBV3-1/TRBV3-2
TGTGCCAGCAGCGGAGGCCGAGTTACGAGCTCCTATAATTCACCCCTCCACTTT
CASSGGRVTSSYNSPLHF
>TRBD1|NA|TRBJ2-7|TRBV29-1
TGCAGCGTAGGACAGGACCTCTCCTACGAGCAGTACTTC
CSVGQDLSYEQYF
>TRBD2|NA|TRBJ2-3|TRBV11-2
TGTGCCAGCAGCTTGTCCCCAGCGGGGGGAGATACGCAGTATTTT
CASSLSPAGGDTQYF
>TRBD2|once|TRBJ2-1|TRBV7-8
TGTGCCAGCAGCTTCGGAGGAAAGCGGGGCGAGCAGTTCTTC
CASSFGGKRGEQFF
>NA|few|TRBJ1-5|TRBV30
TGTGCCTGGAGGGCCGGGACTCTATCCAATCAGCCCCAGCATTTT
CAWRAGTLSNQPQHF
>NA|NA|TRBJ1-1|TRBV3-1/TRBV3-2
TGTGCCAGCAGCCAATCGACAGCTGAAGCTTTCTTT
CASSQSTAEAFF
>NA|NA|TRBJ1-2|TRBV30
TGTGCCTGGAGTCGTGATCGCGAGGGCTACACCTTC
CAWSRDREGYTF
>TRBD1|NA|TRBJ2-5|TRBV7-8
TGTGCCAGCAGCCCTGGAAAGGTCGGGACAGGGATAGAGACCCAGTACTTC
CASSPGKVGTGIETQYF
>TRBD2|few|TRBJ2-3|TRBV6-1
TGTGCCAGCAGTGACCCTCCTAGCGGAGGCACAGATACGCAGTATTTT
CASSDPPSGGTDTQYF
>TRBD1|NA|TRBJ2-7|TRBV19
TGTGCCAGTAGTATGGACAGGGGGTCGAACGAGCAGTACTTC
CASSMDRGSNEQYF
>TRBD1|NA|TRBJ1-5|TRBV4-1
TGCGCCAGCAGCCAGCTCCCGGGACAGCAAAGCAATCAGCCCCAGCATTTT
CASSQLPGQQSNQPQHF
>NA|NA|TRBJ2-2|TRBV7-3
TGTGCCAGCAGCCCAGGGGCCGGGGAGCTGTTTTTT
CASSPGAGELFF
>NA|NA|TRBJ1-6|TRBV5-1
TGCGCCAGCAGCTTGGTTGCGGGGGGTTCACCCCTCCACTTT
CASSLVAGGSPLHF
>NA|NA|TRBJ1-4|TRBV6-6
TGTGCCAGCAGCTCCAATGAAAAACTGTTTTTT
CASSSNEKLFF